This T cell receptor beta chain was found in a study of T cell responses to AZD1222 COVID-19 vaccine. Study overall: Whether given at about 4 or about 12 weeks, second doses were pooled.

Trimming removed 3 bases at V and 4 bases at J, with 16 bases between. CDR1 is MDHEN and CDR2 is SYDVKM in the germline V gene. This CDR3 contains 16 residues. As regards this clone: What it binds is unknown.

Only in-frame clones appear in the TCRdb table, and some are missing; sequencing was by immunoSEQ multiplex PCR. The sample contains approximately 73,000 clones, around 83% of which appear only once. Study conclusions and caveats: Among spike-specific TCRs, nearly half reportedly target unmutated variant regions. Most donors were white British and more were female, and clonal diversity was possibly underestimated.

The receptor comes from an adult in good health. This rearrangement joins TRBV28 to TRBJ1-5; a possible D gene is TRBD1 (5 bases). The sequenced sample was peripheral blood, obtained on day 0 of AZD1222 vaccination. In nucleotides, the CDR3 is TGTGCCAGCAGTTTGAGTTCTACAGGACTAAATCAGCCCCAGCATTTT. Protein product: CASSLSSTGLNQPQHF.